A single TCR beta chain is shown here with its context. These data come from a study of early T cells in non-severe SARS-CoV-2 infection. TCRdb passed the 5' RACE reads through MiXCR, listing each CDR3 protein once. The data show 53,000 or so distinct CDR3 sequences, with 8.5% to 10% seen just once and roughly 8.7% held by the top ten. Trimming stripped 2 bases from V and 6 bases from J, with 7 bases between. This CDR3 is 13 amino acids long. In germline, CDR1 is MNHEY, CDR2 SMNVEV (reference sequence). The TCR sequence derives from an adult who was a healthcare worker with PCR-confirmed SARS-CoV-2 infection or an uninfected control (not recorded which). The J gene is TRBJ2-2, the V gene TRBV27, with D hard to call. The sequenced sample consisted of whole blood. The CDR3 region is CASSLKVAGELFF. The CDR3 DNA sequence: TGTGCCAGCAGTTTAAAGGTCGCCGGGGAGCTGTTTTTT.